This T cell receptor beta chain stems from a study of blood T cell repertoires in COVID-19 (dated by TCRdb to 2018 to 2021). A note on the overall study: Samples covering the acute and convalescent phases of COVID-19 were provided by collaborators in the United States, Italy and Spain. The prospective study material was composed of cDNA or gDNA derived from T cells, B-cell-depleted T cells, or PBMCs. Deeply sampled blood TCRbeta repertoires from subjects exposed to, actively infected with, or recovered from COVID-19 were included in the dataset. The repertoires were released in a freely available public database intended as a resource for research on the immune response to SARS-CoV-2. Samples were obtained from the ongoing ImmuneRACE study (first 160 participants) and from over 1,000 subjects provided by 6 global collaborators. The sample metadata nearly always contained a de-identified subject ID, COVID-19 status, age in years and sex. Where available, HLA class I and class II types were taken from metadata supplied by the sample provider and were not determined by assay-based typing.

Overall results and qualifications from the work: The quantity of clinical and demographic metadata differed by source and by participant and was supplied without curation.

To note about this clone: Its antigen target is currently unknown. Base qualities are not provided; no much larger clone lies one nucleotide away.

Unmatched junction bases come to 6, with V trimmed by 3 bases and J by 7 bases. The CDR3 contains 13 residues, cysteine and phenylalanine counted. The CDR3 DNA has 39 bases and is translated from base 1. CDR1 and CDR2 were assigned from the germline V gene (reference sequence) as DFQATT and SNEGSKA. The immunoSEQ Assay, a bias-controlled multiplex PCR, was used to amplify TCRbeta CDR3 regions from genomic DNA. Regarding the original processing steps: Within the assay, amplification of reference gene primers was used to estimate how many nucleated cells each sample contained. To quantify the absolute abundance of each unique TCRbeta CDR3 rearrangement, sequence reads were collapsed and filtered. For each sample, productive Simpson clonality was calculated by taking the square root of Simpson's diversity index across productive rearrangements. The table comes from immuneACCESS by way of TCRdb, which keeps in-frame sequences with V and J called. Part of the clones is missing from these tables; in studies checked, under half for an unresolved V gene and the rest for unknown reasons. That table supplies the V and J calls and clone size; D and trimming were determined from the DNA. The sample has 360,000 or so clones on record, around four fifths of them singletons. The biggest ten clones account for around 5% of the sample.

Participants in the prospective study were enrolled through a virtual design, were aged roughly 18 to 100 years, and lived in 24 United States geographic areas. In the prospective study, cohorts were assigned on the basis of participant-reported clinical history obtained from a screening survey and a study questionnaire. Recovered participants in ImmuneRACE Cohort 3 were defined by two consecutive negative NP/OP PCR tests, clearance by a healthcare professional, or resolution of symptoms. Each participant in the prospective study had whole blood, serum and a nasopharyngeal or oropharyngeal swab collected by mobile phlebotomists. Prospective study participants could optionally give additional blood draws and questionnaires over an approximately two-month period. Before DNA extraction, prospective study blood samples were shipped either frozen or at room temperature.

Specimen: PBMCs or T cells enriched from blood (not recorded which). In this chain, TRBV20-1 is recombined with TRBJ1-2; 9 middle bases align to TRBD1. This TCR came from a woman in her 50s who had recovered from COVID-19. The sequenced DNA: TGCAGTGCTAGTACCGACAGGGGGTTTGGCTACACCTTC. The translation is CSASTDRGFGYTF.